This TCR beta chain was obtained from a study of blood T cell repertoires in COVID-19. Study-wide background: Sites across the United States, Italy and Spain contributed samples from acute and convalescent COVID-19. PBMCs, B-cell-depleted T cells, or T cells were the source of the cDNA or gDNA that made up the material.

How the authors handled the data: Researchers report that nucleated cell counts were estimated from reference gene primer amplification. Clones were sequenced by immunoSEQ multiplex PCR, and TCRdb holds only the in-frame ones, with some missing. The V and J calls and clone size are taken from that table; D and trimming were inferred from the DNA. Seen here are approximately 190,000 clones, around 82% observed once, and the top ten hold around 7%. Clinical history reported by participants formed the basis on which cohorts were assigned. The TCR comes from a man aged 40-49 years who had recovered from COVID-19. The sample consisted of PBMCs or T cells enriched from blood (not recorded which).

The CDR3 region has the DNA TGTGCCAGCAGCCACGGCAGAGACAGCTACAATGAGCAGTTCTTC. Translated, it gives CASSHGRDSYNEQFF. The genes are TRBV3-1 (or the pseudogene TRBV3-2) and TRBJ2-1, with D possibly TRBD1 on 5 matching bases. CDR1 is LGHDT, CDR2 YNNKEL, per germline (reference sequence). Trimming shortened V by 3 bases and J by 3 bases, and 12 bases separated the two germline ends. The CDR3 has 15 amino acids.